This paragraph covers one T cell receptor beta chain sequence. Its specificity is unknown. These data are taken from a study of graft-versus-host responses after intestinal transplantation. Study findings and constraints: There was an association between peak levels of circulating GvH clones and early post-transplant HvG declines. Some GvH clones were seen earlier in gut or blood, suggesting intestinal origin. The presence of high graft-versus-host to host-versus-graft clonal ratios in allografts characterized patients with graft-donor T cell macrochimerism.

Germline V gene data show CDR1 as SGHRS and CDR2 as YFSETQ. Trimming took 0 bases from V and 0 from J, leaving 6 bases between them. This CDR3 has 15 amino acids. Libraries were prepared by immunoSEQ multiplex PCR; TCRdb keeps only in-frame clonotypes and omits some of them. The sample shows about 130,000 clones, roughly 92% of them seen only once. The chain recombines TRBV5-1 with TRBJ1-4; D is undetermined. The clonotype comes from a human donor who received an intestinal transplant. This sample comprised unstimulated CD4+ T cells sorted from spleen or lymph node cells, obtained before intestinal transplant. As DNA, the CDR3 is TGCGCCAGCAGCTTGGGTAGCTCAACTAATGAAAAACTGTTTTTT. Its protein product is CASSLGSSTNEKLFF.